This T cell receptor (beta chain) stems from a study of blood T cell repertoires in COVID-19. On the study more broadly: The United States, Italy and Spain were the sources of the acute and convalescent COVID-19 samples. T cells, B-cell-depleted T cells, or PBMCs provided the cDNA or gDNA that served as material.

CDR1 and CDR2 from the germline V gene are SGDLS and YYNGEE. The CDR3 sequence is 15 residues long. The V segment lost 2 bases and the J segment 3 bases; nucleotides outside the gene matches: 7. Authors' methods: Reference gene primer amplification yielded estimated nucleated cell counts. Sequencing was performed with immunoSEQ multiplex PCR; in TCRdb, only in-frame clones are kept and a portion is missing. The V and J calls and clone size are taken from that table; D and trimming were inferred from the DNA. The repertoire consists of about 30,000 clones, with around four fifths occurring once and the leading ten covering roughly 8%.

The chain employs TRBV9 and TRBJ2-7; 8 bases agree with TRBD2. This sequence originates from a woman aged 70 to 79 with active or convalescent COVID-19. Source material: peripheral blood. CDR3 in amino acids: CASSVGTSTHYEQYF. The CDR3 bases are TGTGCCAGCAGCGTCGGGACTAGTACACACTACGAGCAGTACTTC.